One and the same sample provided the 6 T cell receptor beta chains below, sequenced in a study of cytomegalovirus exposure and HLA in healthy donors. With 60 Vbeta and 13 Jbeta primers, the PCR was carried out. Clones were read by immunoSEQ multiplex PCR, and TCRdb kept only the in-frame ones, dropping some. The sample has around 110,000 clones; around 75% are singletons. Sequencing input: PBMCs. The source of these receptors is a woman aged 18-29 years in good health and CMV-seronegative.

The chain combines TRBV11-2 with TRBJ1-1; 9 bases fit TRBD1. The V gene's germline CDR1 is SGHAT and CDR2 FQNNGV. This CDR3 comprises 14 residues. The V and J ends lost 4 bases and 1 base, in that order; junction bases with no gene match: 1. The CDR3: CASSSGQGNTEAFF. The CDR3 region has the DNA TGTGCCAGCAGCTCGGGACAGGGGAACACTGAAGCTTTCTTT.

This clone showed up just a few times. The gene calls are TRBV9 and TRBJ2-3; D is uncertain. Germline values: CDR1 SGDLS, CDR2 YYNGEE. V lost 0 bases and J 5 bases, leaving 7 bases between the germline ends. The CDR3 length is 13 residues. As DNA, the CDR3 is TGTGCCAGCAGCGTAGCAGGTGTAGATACGCAGTATTTT. Its protein is CASSVAGVDTQYF.

This chain links TRBV10-3 with TRBJ2-7; no clear D. The CDR3 extends over 16 amino acids. The ends were cut back, 4 bases at V and 2 bases at J, with 18 bases in the middle. Germline assignment: CDR1 ENHRY and CDR2 SYGVKD. CDR3: CAISALTGSPPYEQYF. The CDR3 bases are TGTGCCATCAGTGCGCTAACCGGGTCCCCCCCCTACGAGCAGTACTTC.

Here the CDR3 DNA reads TGCGCCAGCAGCCAAGGTTACCAGGGCACTCAGCCCCAGCATTTT. Its protein product is CASSQGYQGTQPQHF. The rearrangement links TRBV4-1 to TRBJ1-5; TRBD1 is a possible D gene (5 bases). Trimming removed 1 base from V and 6 bases from J, with 13 bases in between. This CDR3 is built from 15 residues. Germline values: CDR1 MGHRA, CDR2 YSYEKL.

The CDR3 sequence: CASSRTGTGHYGYTF. DNA for the CDR3: TGTGCCAGCAGCAGAACCGGGACAGGCCACTATGGCTACACCTTC. The V gene is TRBV7-8, the J gene TRBJ1-2; 8 positions match TRBD1. The germline gives CDR1 SGHVS, CDR2 FQNEAQ. CDR3 size: 15 residues. The V gene end was trimmed by 5 bases and the J gene end by 3 bases; junction bases not matched to a gene: 8.

The V gene is TRBV18, the J gene TRBJ1-2; the match to TRBD1 covers 10 bases. Unmatched junction bases numbered 7, after V lost 8 bases and J lost 4 bases. The CDR3 length is 14 residues. Germline V gives CDR1 KGHSH, CDR2 LQKENI. The CDR3 here is CASNSGQGIYGYTF. The CDR3 coding sequence is TGTGCCAGCAACTCGGGACAGGGGATCTATGGCTACACCTTC.